This T cell receptor beta chain was retrieved from a study of T-cell reconstitution after alpha-beta-depleted transplantation in children. Preparation of the TCRbeta library involved a method that used unique molecular identifiers. TCRdb passed the PCR reads through MiXCR, listing each CDR3 protein once. Seen here are roughly 280,000 distinct CDR3 sequences, around 10% observed once, and the top ten hold around 22%. The germline gives CDR1 SQVTM, CDR2 ANQGSEA. This CDR3 has 12 amino acids. The V end was cut by 6 bases, the J end by 5 bases, with 14 bases between. Many counts were recorded for this clonotype.

This sample comprised peripheral blood, obtained 180 days after TCRalphabeta/CD19-depleted stem cell transplant. This TCR derives from a male patient under 10 years old who had a stem cell transplant for chronic granulomatous disease, so the T cells may come from the graft donor. The chain links TRBV29-1 to TRBJ2-7; the D is unclear. CDR3 amino acids: CSVVLGVNEQYF. As DNA, the CDR3 is TGCAGCGTAGTCCTCGGTGTGAACGAGCAGTACTTC.